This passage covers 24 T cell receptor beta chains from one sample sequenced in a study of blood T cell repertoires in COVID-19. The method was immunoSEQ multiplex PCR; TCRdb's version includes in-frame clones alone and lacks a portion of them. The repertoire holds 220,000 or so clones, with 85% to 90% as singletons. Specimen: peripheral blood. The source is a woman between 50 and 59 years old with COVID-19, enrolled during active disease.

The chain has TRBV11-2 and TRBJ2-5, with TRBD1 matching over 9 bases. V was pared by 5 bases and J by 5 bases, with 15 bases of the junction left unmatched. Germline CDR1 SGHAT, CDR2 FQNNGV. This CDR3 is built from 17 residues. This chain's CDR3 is CASSPRPRTGVGETQYF. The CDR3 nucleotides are TGTGCCAGCAGCCCCCGACCCAGGACAGGGGTGGGGGAGACCCAGTACTTC. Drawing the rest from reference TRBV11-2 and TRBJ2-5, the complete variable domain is EAGVAQSPRYKIIEKRQSVAFWCNPISGHATLYWYQQILGQGPKLLIQFQNNGVVDDSQLPKDRFSAERLKGVDSTLKIQPAKLEDSAVYLCASSPRPRTGVGETQYFGPGTRLLVL.

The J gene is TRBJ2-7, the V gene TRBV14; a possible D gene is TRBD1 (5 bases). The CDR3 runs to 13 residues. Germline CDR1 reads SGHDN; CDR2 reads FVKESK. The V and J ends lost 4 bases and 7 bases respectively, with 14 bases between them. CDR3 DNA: TGTGCCAGCAGCCGAAAGGGGCTGGGAGAGCAGTACGTC. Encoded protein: CASSRKGLGEQYV.

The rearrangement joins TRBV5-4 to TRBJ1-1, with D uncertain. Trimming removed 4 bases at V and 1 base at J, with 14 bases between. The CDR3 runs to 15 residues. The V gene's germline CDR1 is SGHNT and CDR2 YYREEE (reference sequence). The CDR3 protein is CASSQRRQQNTEAFF. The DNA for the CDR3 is TGTGCCAGCAGCCAAAGGCGGCAGCAGAACACTGAAGCTTTCTTT.

The CDR3 DNA follows: TGTGCCAGTAGTCTCCGGGACAGGGGGCGTTGGTCTGGGGCCAACGTCCTGACTTTC. This translates into CASSLRDRGRWSGANVLTF. This rearrangement joins TRBV19 to TRBJ2-6; 12 nucleotides match TRBD1. The trim removed 5 bases at V and 1 base at J, leaving 9 bases unmatched. From germline, CDR1 is LNHDA and CDR2 SQIVND (reference sequence). CDR3 length: 19 amino acids.

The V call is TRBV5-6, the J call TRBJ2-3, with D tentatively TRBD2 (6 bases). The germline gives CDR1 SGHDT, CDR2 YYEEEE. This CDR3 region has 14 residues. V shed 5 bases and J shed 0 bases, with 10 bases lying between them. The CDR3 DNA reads TGTGCCAGCAGTTATGGGGGGAGCACAGATACGCAGTATTTT. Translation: CASSYGGSTDTQYF.

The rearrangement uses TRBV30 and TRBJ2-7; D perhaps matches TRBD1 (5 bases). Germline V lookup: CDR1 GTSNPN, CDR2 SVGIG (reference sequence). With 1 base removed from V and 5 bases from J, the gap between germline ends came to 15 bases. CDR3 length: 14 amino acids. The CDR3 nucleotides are TGTGCCTGGAGTGGGCACGACAGTTTCCACGAGCAGTACTTC. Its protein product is CAWSGHDSFHEQYF.

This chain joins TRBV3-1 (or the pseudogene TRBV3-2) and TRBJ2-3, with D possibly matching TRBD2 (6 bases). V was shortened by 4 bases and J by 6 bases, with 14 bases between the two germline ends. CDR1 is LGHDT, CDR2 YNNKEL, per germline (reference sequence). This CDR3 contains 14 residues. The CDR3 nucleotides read TGTGCCAGCAGCCTAAGAACTGGGGGGGATACGCAGTATTTT. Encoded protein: CASSLRTGGDTQYF.

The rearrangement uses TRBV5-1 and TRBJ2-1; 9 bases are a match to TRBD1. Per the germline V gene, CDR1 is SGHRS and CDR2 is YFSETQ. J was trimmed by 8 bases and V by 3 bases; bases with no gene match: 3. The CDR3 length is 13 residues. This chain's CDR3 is CASSWGQGDEQFF. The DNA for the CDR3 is TGCGCCAGCAGCTGGGGACAGGGCGATGAGCAGTTCTTC. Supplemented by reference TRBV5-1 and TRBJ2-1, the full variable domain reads KAGVTQTPRYLIKTRGQQVTLSCSPISGHRSVSWYQQTPGQGLQFLFEYFSETQRNKGNFPGRFSGRQFSNSRSEMNVSTLELGDSALYLCASSWGQGDEQFFGPGTRLTVL.

In DNA form, the CDR3 reads TGTGCCAGCAGCTTGGAGGGGGGGCTCTATGGCTACACCTTC. Amino acid sequence: CASSLEGGLYGYTF. The chain employs TRBV5-6 and TRBJ1-2; a possible D gene is TRBD1 (6 bases). Per germline, CDR1 SGHDT and CDR2 YYEEEE. V was trimmed by 0 bases and J by 4 bases, leaving 10 bases between them. The CDR3 has 14 residues.

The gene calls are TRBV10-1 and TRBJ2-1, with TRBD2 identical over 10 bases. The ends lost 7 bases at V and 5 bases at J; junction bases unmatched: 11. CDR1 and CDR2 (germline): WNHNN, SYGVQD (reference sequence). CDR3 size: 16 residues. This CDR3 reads CASIWVVAGGDNEQFF. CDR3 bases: TGCGCCAGCATTTGGGTCGTAGCGGGGGGAGACAATGAGCAGTTCTTC.

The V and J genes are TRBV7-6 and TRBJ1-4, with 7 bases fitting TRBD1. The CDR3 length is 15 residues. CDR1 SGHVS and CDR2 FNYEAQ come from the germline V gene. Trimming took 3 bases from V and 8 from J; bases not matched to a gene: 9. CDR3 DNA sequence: TGTGCCAGCAGCTTGTTACAGGGGAGTGGCGAAAAACTGTTTTTT. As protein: CASSLLQGSGEKLFF. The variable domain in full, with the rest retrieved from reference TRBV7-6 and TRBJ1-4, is GAGVSQSPRYKVTKRGQDVALRCDPISGHVSLYWYRQALGQGPEFLTYFNYEAQQDKSGLPNDRFSAERPEGSISTLTIQRTEQRDSAMYRCASSLLQGSGEKLFFGSGTQLSVL.

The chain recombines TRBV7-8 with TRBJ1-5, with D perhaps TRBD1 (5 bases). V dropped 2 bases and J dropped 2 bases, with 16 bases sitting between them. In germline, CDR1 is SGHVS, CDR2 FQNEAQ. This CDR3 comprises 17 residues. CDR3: CASSLRPGRLGNQPQHF. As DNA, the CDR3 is TGTGCCAGCAGCTTACGGCCAGGGAGGTTAGGCAATCAGCCCCAGCATTTT.

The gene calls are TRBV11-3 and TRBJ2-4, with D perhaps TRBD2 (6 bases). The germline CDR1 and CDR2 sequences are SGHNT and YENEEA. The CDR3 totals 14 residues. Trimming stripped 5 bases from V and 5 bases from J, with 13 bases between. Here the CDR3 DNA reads TGTGCCAGCAGCCCCGGGGGATTGGAAAACATTCAGTACTTC. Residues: CASSPGGLENIQYF.

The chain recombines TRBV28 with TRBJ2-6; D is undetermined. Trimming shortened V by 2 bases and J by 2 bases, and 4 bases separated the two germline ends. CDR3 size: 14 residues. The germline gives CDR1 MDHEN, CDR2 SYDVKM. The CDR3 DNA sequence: TGTGCCAGCAGTTTACTCCCTGGGGCCAACGTCCTGACTTTC. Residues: CASSLLPGANVLTF.

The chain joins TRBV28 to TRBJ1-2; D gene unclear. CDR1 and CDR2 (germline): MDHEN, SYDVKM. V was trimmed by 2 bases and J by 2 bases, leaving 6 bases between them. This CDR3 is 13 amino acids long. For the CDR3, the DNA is TGTGCCAGCAGTTTAGAGAAGAACTATGGCTACACCTTC. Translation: CASSLEKNYGYTF.

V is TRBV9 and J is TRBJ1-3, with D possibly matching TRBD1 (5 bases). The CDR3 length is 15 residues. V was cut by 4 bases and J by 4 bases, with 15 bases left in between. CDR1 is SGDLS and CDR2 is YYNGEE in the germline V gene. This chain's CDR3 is CASSPRWGGGNTIYF. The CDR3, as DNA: TGTGCCAGCAGCCCCAGGTGGGGGGGAGGAAACACCATATATTTT.

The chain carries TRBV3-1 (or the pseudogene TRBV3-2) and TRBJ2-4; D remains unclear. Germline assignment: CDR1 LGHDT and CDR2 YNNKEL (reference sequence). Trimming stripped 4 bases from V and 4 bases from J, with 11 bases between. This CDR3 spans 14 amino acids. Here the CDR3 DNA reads TGTGCCAGCAGCCGAAGAGAACGGAAAAACATTCAGTACTTC. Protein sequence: CASSRRERKNIQYF.

Here the CDR3 reads CATLRDFLLGGELFF. The CDR3 region has the DNA TGTGCCACGCTCCGGGACTTCCTATTAGGCGGGGAGCTGTTTTTT. The chain is built from TRBV7-6 and TRBJ2-2; D possibly corresponds to TRBD2 (6 bases). The V end was cut by 10 bases, the J end by 7 bases, with 22 bases between. The CDR3 covers 15 residues. Germline values: CDR1 SGHVS, CDR2 FNYEAQ.

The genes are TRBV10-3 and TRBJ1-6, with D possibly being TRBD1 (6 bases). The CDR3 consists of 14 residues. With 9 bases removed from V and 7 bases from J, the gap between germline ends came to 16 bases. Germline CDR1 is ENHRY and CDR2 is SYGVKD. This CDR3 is CAINREPVNSPLHF. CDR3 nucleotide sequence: TGTGCCATTAACAGGGAGCCCGTCAATTCACCCCTCCACTTT.

CDR3 nucleotide sequence: TGTGCCAGTCTTGAAGTAGGAGACTTGAACACTGAAGCTTTCTTT. Its protein is CASLEVGDLNTEAFF. This rearrangement joins TRBV19 to TRBJ1-1, with unresolved D. Deletions cut 8 bases from V and 0 bases from J, with 16 bases between. The germline V gene encodes CDR1 LNHDA and CDR2 SQIVND (reference sequence). This CDR3 spans 15 amino acids.

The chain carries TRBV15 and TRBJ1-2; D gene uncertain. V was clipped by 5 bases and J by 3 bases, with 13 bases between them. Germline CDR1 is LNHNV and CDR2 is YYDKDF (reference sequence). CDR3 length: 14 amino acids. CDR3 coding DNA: TGTGCCACCAGCCCAAGCCGCGAAGACTATGGCTACACCTTC. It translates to CATSPSREDYGYTF.

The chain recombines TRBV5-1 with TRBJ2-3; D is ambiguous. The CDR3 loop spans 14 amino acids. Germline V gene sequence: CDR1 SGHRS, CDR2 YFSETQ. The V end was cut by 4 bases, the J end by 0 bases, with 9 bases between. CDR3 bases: TGCGCCAGCAGCCTGGCCCTGAGCACAGATACGCAGTATTTT. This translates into CASSLALSTDTQYF.

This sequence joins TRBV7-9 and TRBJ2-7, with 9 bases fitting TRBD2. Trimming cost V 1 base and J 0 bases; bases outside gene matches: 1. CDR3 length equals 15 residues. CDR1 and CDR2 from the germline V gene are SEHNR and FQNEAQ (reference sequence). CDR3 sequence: CASSLGSGGSYEQYF. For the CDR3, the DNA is TGTGCCAGCAGCTTAGGTAGCGGGGGCTCCTACGAGCAGTACTTC.

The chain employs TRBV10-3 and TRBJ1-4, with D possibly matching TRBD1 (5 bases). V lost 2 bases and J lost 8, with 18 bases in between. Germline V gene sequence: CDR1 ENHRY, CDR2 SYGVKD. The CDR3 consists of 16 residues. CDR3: CAISERNRPPGEKLFF. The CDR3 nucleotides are TGTGCCATCAGTGAGCGCAACAGGCCCCCTGGGGAAAAACTGTTTTTT.